This passage covers 11 T cell receptor beta chains from one sample sequenced in a study of Ad26.COV2.S vaccination and SARS-CoV-2 variants. Indicated treatment: about 20 received Ad26.COV2.S at low or high dose, single or two shots; about 5 received placebo; per-sample allocation not given. The samples date from day 63 after the first vaccine or placebo injection. Method: immunoSEQ multiplex PCR; TCRdb's copy keeps in-frame clones and lacks some. This repertoire shows roughly 320,000 clones, roughly 87% found once; its top ten account for 3.4%. Sequenced here: peripheral blood, sampled in a trial of Ad26.COV2.S vaccine versus placebo. Every receptor here comes from a person aged 18 to 65 who received the Ad26.COV2.S COVID-19 vaccine or a placebo.

This clone has a single count. This sequence joins TRBV2 and TRBJ2-2; D might be TRBD1 (6 bases). Germline V gives CDR1 SNHLY, CDR2 FYNNEI. The CDR3 extends over 17 amino acids. Deletions cut 0 bases from V and 3 bases from J, with 14 bases between. In nucleotides, the CDR3 is TGTGCCAGCAGTGAAGCGGTCCAGGCAGGGGACACCGGGGAGCTGTTTTTT. Its translation: CASSEAVQAGDTGELFF.

The chain recombines TRBV7-3 with TRBJ2-1; D unclear. The CDR3 loop spans 13 amino acids. Germline V gene data show CDR1 as SGHTA and CDR2 as FQGTGA. V was cut by 4 bases and J by 5 bases, with 9 bases left in between. CDR3 sequence reads: CASSSPYNNEQFF. In DNA form, the CDR3 reads TGTGCCAGCAGCTCCCCCTATAACAATGAGCAGTTCTTC.

V gene TRBV5-1 combines with J gene TRBJ2-1; D possibly corresponds to TRBD1 (6 bases). V was pared by 7 bases and J by 10 bases, with 21 bases between. The CDR3 is made up of 14 amino acids. Germline CDR1 reads SGHRS; CDR2 reads YFSETQ. The CDR3 coding sequence is TGCGCCAGCGGGGAAGGGGACACAAAACGGGAGCAGTTCTTC. Encoded protein: CASGEGDTKREQFF. Full variable domain (missing parts from reference TRBV5-1 and TRBJ2-1): KAGVTQTPRYLIKTRGQQVTLSCSPISGHRSVSWYQQTPGQGLQFLFEYFSETQRNKGNFPGRFSGRQFSNSRSEMNVSTLELGDSALYLCASGEGDTKREQFFGPGTRLTVL.

Here the CDR3 reads CASDFRQASNQPQHF. The CDR3 nucleotides read TGTGCCAGTGACTTTCGACAGGCTAGCAATCAGCCCCAGCATTTT. The rearrangement uses TRBV19 and TRBJ1-5; TRBD1 is a possible D gene (6 bases). The germline CDR1 and CDR2 sequences are LNHDA and SQIVND (reference sequence). CDR3 size: 15 residues. The germline V and J ends were trimmed by 8 bases and 0 bases, with 14 bases remaining between them.

The chain joins TRBV29-1 to TRBJ1-1; D is possibly TRBD1 (5 bases). Trimming removed 7 bases at V and 1 base at J, with 13 bases between. Germline V CDR1 and CDR2: SQVTM, ANQGSEA. There are 13 residues in the CDR3. CDR3: CSAGRTQNTEAFF. Here the CDR3 DNA reads TGCAGCGCCGGACGGACACAGAACACTGAAGCTTTCTTT.

This clone was seen just once. V is TRBV5-4 and J is TRBJ2-5; 7 bases map to TRBD2. V shed 4 bases and J 4 bases; nucleotides not matched to a gene: 10. Germline lookup yields CDR1 SGHNT and CDR2 YYREEE (reference sequence). The CDR3 runs 15 residues. CDR3 loop: CASSKGGPRGETQYF. CDR3 sequence (DNA): TGTGCCAGCAGCAAGGGAGGGCCGAGAGGAGAGACCCAGTACTTC.

V and J are TRBV27 and TRBJ1-1; 7 nucleotides match TRBD1. CDR1 and CDR2 (germline): MNHEY, SMNVEV (reference sequence). CDR3 size: 14 residues. The J segment lost 1 base and the V segment lost 6 bases, leaving 5 bases of the junction unmatched. The CDR3 DNA is TGTGCCAGCAGGGGGGACAGTCGGAACACTGAAGCTTTCTTT. Translated: CASRGDSRNTEAFF.

As concerns this clone: The same CDR3 is also encoded by other DNA sequences in this sample. The chain combines TRBV3-1 (or the pseudogene TRBV3-2) with TRBJ1-1; D is possibly TRBD1 (6 bases). With 5 bases removed from V and 1 base from J, the gap between germline ends came to 8 bases. Germline values: CDR1 LGHDT, CDR2 YNNKEL (reference sequence). The CDR3 runs 13 residues. CDR3 sequence reads: CASSKGGNTEAFF. DNA for the CDR3: TGTGCCAGCAGCAAAGGGGGGAACACTGAAGCTTTCTTT.

This chain joins TRBV18 and TRBJ2-5, with D possibly TRBD2 on 6 matching bases. V lost 3 bases to trimming and J lost 3 bases, with 14 bases between them. Germline CDR1 reads KGHSH; CDR2 reads LQKENI. This CDR3 is built from 15 residues. The CDR3 DNA sequence: TGTGCCAGCTCACCCCGGCGCGGGGCCGAAGAGACCCAGTACTTC. Its translation is CASSPRRGAEETQYF.

V gene TRBV7-9 combines with J gene TRBJ1-1; D might be TRBD1 (6 bases). This CDR3 has 12 residues. Trimming left V 6 bases short and J 6 bases short, with 11 bases between. CDR1 SEHNR and CDR2 FQNEAQ come from the germline V gene (reference sequence). The CDR3: CASSSTGSEAFF. DNA for the CDR3: TGTGCCAGCAGTTCGACAGGATCTGAAGCTTTCTTT.

V gene TRBV12-3 or TRBV12-4 combines with J gene TRBJ1-2; 9 bases match TRBD1. The CDR3 has 12 amino acids. V lost 7 bases, J lost 13 bases, and 10 bases stayed unmatched. The CDR3 nucleotides read TGTGCCAGCAATACCAAACAGGGGGCTGGCACCTTC. Residues: CASNTKQGAGTF.